This T cell receptor beta chain originates from a study of blood T cells in healthy people across ages. PCR was performed a second time for roughly 7 to 11 cycles using a sample-barcoded 5' primer and a J-beta primer mix. TCRdb re-derived calls from the 5' RACE reads in MiXCR, one entry per CDR3 protein. The sample lists fewer than 1,200,000 distinct CDR3 sequences, around 27% occurring once. Germline CDR1 DFQATT, CDR2 SNEGSKA (reference sequence). This CDR3 has 12 residues. Between the trimmed V and J ends, which lost 5 bases and 8 bases, there was a span of 15 bases. The sample was also linked to a second study, of T cells of mothers and their children.

The receptor was isolated from a girl aged 2 to 10 in good health. The gene calls are TRBV20-1 and TRBJ1-2; D gene unclear. Specimen: blood. CDR3: CSAPNTDSGYTF. In DNA form, the CDR3 reads TGCAGTGCTCCTAACACAGACTCGGGCTACACCTTC.